Below, one T cell receptor beta chain is given with its context. No cognate antigen has been identified for it. No base quality values were provided; no much bigger clone lies one nucleotide off. The data belong to a study of CD8+ T cells in alopecia areata listed by TCRdb under 2018. General notes on the study: The treated patients, all with moderate-to-severe alopecia areata, were enrolled in an open-label pilot trial of oral tofacitinib given at 5 to 10 mg twice daily. Tofacitinib was given for 6 to 18 months, followed by 6 months of follow-up off drug to assess delayed response and recurrence. Disease severity in treated patients was measured with the SALT score, which quantifies the percentage of affected scalp surface area. High-throughput TCRbeta sequencing was used to examine T cell clonal expansion in alopecia areata in both the C3H/HeJ mouse model and human patients. Human TCRbeta sequencing covered scalp tissue and sorted CD4+ and CD8+ peripheral blood T cells from patchy and totalis/universalis alopecia areata patients and healthy controls. Patients on tofacitinib were biopsied at baseline and after 4 and 24 weeks of treatment, and several of the patients also had a later scalp biopsy. Scalp clonality was compared among normal scalp (n=4), patchy alopecia areata scalp (n=8), and alopecia totalis/universalis scalp (n=8). RNA was obtained with the PAXgene miRNA kit for fixed scalp, the miRNeasy kit for PBMCs, and the RNeasy kit for mouse skin. immunoSEQ multiplex PCR using 35 Vbeta forward primers and 13 Jbeta reverse primers was used to amplify TCRbeta CDR3 regions.

The time point label here, explained by the study, means: 4 weeks on oral tofacitinib. The treatment or condition label corresponds to: oral pan-JAK inhibitor, 5-10 mg twice daily. From alopecia areata patients, peripheral blood was collected along with lesional scalp punch biopsies. After PBMCs were isolated by density centrifugation and stained for CD3, CD4 and CD8, a FACSAria was used to sort CD4+ and CD8+ T cells. CDR1 and CDR2, looked up from the germline V gene (reference sequence), are SEHNR and FQNEAQ. The CDR3, cysteine through phenylalanine, is 15 amino acids long. Only the CDR3 DNA stays, 45 bases, in frame from base 1. Trimming removed 5 bases from V and 4 bases from J, leaving 14 bases between the germline ends. The paper's findings and limits, for the study overall: Scalp clonality and the number of expanded CD8+ clones among the top 100 scalp clones were significantly decreased by tofacitinib. Lesional scalp, especially in alopecia totalis/universalis, showed higher clonality and more expanded CD8+ clones than normal scalp, suggesting antigenic drive. Shared TCR sequences between patients were less evident than in mice, which may be partly attributable to HLA diversity in the patient population. Many expanded lesional clones persisted in scalp and blood during tofacitinib treatment, which may partly explain relapse after stopping treatment. Because the treated cohort was small and had only one nonresponder, larger studies are needed to examine links between baseline CD8+ expansion and response. Scalp TCR repertoire analysis is complicated because resident alphabeta T cells in normal human skin are also sequenced, whereas mouse skin is dominated by gammadelta T cells.

Libraries were made using the immunoSEQ multiplex PCR assay. RNA was extracted from all samples and reverse transcribed into cDNA as template for TCR sequencing. First-strand cDNA was synthesized using SuperScript III with a 2:1 mix of oligo-dT and random hexamers. Amplification bias was assessed with a synthetic immune receptor repertoire, and residual bias was removed computationally. As for the original processing: Raw reads were preprocessed to remove errors, and CDR3 was defined by IMGT conventions from the conserved cysteine to phenylalanine. Clonality was computed as 1 minus the Shannon entropy, with the entropy normalized by log2 of the number of productive unique TCRs. Whether each scalp clone was CD4 or CD8 was inferred by checking scalp TCRbeta sequences against the CD4 and CD8 repertoires from sorted blood. TCRdb obtained this table from immuneACCESS and retained in-frame rearrangements with V and J assigned. These tables miss some clones; where compared with another copy, unresolved V genes account for less than half of the shortfall, and the remainder is unexplained. V, J and clone size reflect that table, while D and trimming were determined from the DNA. The sample contains 110,000 to 150,000 clones, about 88% of them found a single time. About 13% of the sample comes from the top ten.

The rearrangement combines TRBV7-9 with TRBJ2-2; no D gene is confidently identified. This sequence originates from a human donor with alopecia areata. Source: CD8+ T cells sorted from blood, taken at week 4, from a patient treated with tofacitinib. The CDR3: CASSTPGPLTGELFF. The DNA sequence reads TGTGCCAGCAGCACGCCGGGTCCACTCACCGGGGAGCTGTTTTTT.